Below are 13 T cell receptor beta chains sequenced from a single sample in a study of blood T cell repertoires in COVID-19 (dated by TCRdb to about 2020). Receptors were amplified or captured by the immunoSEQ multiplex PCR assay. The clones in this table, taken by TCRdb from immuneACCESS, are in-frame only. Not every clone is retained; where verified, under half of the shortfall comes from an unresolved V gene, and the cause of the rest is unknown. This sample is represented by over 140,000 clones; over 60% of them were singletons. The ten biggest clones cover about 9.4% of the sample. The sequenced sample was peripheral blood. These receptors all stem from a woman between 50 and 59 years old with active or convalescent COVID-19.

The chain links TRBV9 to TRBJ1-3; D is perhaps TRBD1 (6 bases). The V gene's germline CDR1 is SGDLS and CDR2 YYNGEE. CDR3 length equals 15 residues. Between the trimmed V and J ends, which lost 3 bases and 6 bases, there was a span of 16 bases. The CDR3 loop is CASSAAPGHQNTIYF. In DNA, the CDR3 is TGTGCCAGCAGCGCCGCCCCGGGACATCAAAACACCATATATTTT.

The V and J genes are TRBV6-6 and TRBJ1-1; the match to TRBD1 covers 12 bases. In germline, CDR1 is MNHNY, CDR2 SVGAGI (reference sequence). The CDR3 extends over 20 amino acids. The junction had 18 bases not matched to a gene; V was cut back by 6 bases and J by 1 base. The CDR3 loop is CASSRLPRDRGPERNTEAFF. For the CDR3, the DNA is TGTGCCAGCAGCCGCCTTCCCCGGGACAGGGGGCCTGAAAGGAACACTGAAGCTTTCTTT.

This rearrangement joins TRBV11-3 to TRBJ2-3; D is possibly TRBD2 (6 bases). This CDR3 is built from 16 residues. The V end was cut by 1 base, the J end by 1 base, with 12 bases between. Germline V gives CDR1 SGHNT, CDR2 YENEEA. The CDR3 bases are TGTGCCAGCAGCTTAGCCGGGGGAAGTGGCACAGATACGCAGTATTTT. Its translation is CASSLAGGSGTDTQYF.

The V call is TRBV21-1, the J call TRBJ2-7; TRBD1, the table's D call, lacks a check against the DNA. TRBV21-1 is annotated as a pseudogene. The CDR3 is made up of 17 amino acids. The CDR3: CASSSIRPGTHSYEQYF. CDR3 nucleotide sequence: TGTGCCAGCAGCTCCATTCGCCCAGGGACACACTCCTACGAGCAGTACTTC.

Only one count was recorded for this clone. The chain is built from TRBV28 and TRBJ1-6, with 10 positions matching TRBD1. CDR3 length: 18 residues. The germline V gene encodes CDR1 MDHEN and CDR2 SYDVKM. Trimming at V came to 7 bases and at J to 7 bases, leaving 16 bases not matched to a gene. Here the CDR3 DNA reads TGTGCCAGCACCAAAACGTATGGGACAGGGGCACGGAATTCACCCCTCCACTTT. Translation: CASTKTYGTGARNSPLHF.

The DNA of the CDR3 is TGTGCCACCAGCAGGCTGAGGACAGATACGCAGTATTTT. It yields the protein CATSRLRTDTQYF. The chain has TRBV15 and TRBJ2-3; D is uncertain. The germline gives CDR1 LNHNV, CDR2 YYDKDF (reference sequence). Trimming left V 3 bases short and J 3 bases short, with 7 bases between. This CDR3 is 13 amino acids long. The full variable domain, in which reference TRBV15 and TRBJ2-3 provide the parts outside the CDR3, is DAMVIQNPRYQVTQFGKPVTLSCSQTLNHNVMYWYQQKSSQAPKLLFHYYDKDFNNEADTPDNFQSRRPNTSFCFLDIRSPGLGDTAMYLCATSRLRTDTQYFGPGTRLTVL.

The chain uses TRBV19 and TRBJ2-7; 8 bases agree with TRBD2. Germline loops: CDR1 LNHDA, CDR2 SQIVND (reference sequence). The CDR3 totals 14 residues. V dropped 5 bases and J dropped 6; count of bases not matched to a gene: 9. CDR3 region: CASSPERELVEQYF. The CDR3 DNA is TGTGCCAGTAGTCCCGAGCGGGAGTTGGTCGAGCAGTACTTC.

CDR3 in amino acids: CASSLAPQGAQTQYF. As DNA, the CDR3 is TGTGCCAGCAGCTTAGCGCCCCAGGGGGCGCAGACCCAGTACTTC. This chain connects TRBV7-2 to TRBJ2-5, with 8 positions matching TRBD1. The junction had 6 bases not matched to a gene; V was cut back by 0 bases and J by 6 bases. The CDR3 runs to 15 residues. Germline V gene sequence: CDR1 SGHTA, CDR2 FQGNSA.

The DNA of the CDR3 is TGTGCCAGTAGTGAACAGGTTTCTAACTATGGCTACACCTTC. Its translation: CASSEQVSNYGYTF. The chain employs TRBV19 and TRBJ1-2; maybe TRBD1 (5 bases). Germline-derived CDR1 and CDR2 are LNHDA and SQIVND (reference sequence). Trimming took 5 bases from V and 0 from J, leaving 10 bases between them. The CDR3 contains 14 residues. Together with reference TRBV19 and TRBJ1-2, the CDR3 gives the full variable domain: DGGITQSPKYLFRKEGQNVTLSCEQNLNHDAMYWYRQDPGQGLRLIYYSQIVNDFQKGDIAEGYSVSREKKESFPLTVTSAQKNPTAFYLCASSEQVSNYGYTFGSGTRLTVV.

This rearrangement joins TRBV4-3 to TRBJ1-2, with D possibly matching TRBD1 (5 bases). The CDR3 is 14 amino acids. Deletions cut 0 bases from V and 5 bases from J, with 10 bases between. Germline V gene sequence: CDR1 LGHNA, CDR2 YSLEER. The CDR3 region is CASSQDIGAYGYTF. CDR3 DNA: TGCGCCAGCAGCCAAGATATAGGGGCGTATGGCTACACCTTC.

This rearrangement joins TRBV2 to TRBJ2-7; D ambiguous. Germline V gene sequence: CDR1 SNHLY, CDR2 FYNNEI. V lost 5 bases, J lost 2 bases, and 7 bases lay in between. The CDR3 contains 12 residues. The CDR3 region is CASSLEAYEQYF. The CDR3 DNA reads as TGTGCCAGCAGTCTAGAGGCCTACGAGCAGTACTTC.

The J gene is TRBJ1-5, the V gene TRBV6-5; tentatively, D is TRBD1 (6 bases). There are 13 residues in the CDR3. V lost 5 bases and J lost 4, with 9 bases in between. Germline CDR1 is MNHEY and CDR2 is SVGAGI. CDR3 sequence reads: CASSSQGNQPQHF. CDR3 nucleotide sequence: TGTGCCAGCAGTAGTCAGGGGAATCAGCCCCAGCATTTT.

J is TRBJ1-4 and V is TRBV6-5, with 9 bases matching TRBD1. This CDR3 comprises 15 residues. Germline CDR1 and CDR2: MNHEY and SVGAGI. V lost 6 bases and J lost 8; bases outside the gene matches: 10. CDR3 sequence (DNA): TGTGCCAGCAGCGCTCCGGGGACAGGGTACGAAAAACTGTTTTTT. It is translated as CASSAPGTGYEKLFF.